This T cell receptor beta chain was found in a study of OX40 agonist ivuxolimab in advanced cancers. The overall study: An agonistic human IgG2 monoclonal antibody against OX40 (CD134) was given. At around 83% male, the cohort had a mean age of roughly 60 years, ranging from about 20 to 90. The study gave patients intravenous ivuxolimab at 0.01 to 10 mg/kg every 2 weeks.

About this clone: The antigen is undetermined.

The table came from immunoSEQ multiplex PCR; TCRdb's copy has only in-frame clones and leaves some out. The sample yields tens of thousands of clones, approximately 91% seen once. V lost 1 base and J lost 5, with 11 bases in between. The CDR3 has 14 residues. Germline-derived CDR1 and CDR2 are MNHNS and SASEGT. Findings and caveats of the study: Some of the lowest clonal expansion was seen in partial responders at 0.1-3.0 mg/kg.

The chain couples TRBV6-1 to TRBJ2-5, with D tentatively TRBD2 (5 bases). Source: CD4+ or CD8+ T cells sorted from blood, taken in a trial of the OX40 agonist ivuxolimab. The TCR comes from an adult with an advanced solid tumor such as melanoma, head and neck, liver or kidney cancer. The CDR3 region has the DNA TGTGCCAGCAGTGAAGTCGGGGTCTGGGAGACCCAGTACTTC. It specifies CASSEVGVWETQYF.